This TCR beta chain was observed in a study of blood T cells in healthy people across ages. Study information: Using template switching, researchers captured about one barcoded beta molecule for each two T cells.

About this clonotype: What it binds is unknown.

For the second PCR, which ran for about 6 to 11 cycles, a sample-barcoded 5' primer and a J-beta primer mix were used. TCRdb redid the calling of the 5' RACE reads with MiXCR, one entry per CDR3 protein. The repertoire includes about 1.1 million distinct CDR3 sequences, around two fifths of them detected once, and under 15% sits in the top ten. The germline V and J ends were trimmed by 1 base and 7 bases, with 12 bases remaining between them. Germline V gene data show CDR1 as DFQATT and CDR2 as SNEGSKA (reference sequence). This CDR3 region has 13 residues. Study findings and constraints: Total diversity from one million sequenced T cells was likely underestimated.

The receptor was derived from a man between 18 and 35 years old in good health. Sequencing was performed on blood. V usage is TRBV20-1 and J usage is TRBJ2-3, with D unresolved. The CDR3, as DNA: TGCAGTGCTAGAGGCGATTGGCGTCATACGCAGTATTTT. This codes for CSARGDWRHTQYF.